The 9 T cell receptor beta chains below all came from one sample that was sequenced in a study of CD4+ T cells in melanoma. Here immunoSEQ multiplex PCR was the method, and the copy in TCRdb shows in-frame clones only, minus some. The sample yields roughly 54,000 clones, roughly nine tenths seen once. Sequencing input: peripheral blood. These receptors originate from a human donor with melanoma.

The rearrangement uses TRBV7-2 and TRBJ1-5; weak D call: TRBD1 (6 bases). Per the germline V gene, CDR1 is SGHTA and CDR2 is FQGNSA. The CDR3 runs 16 residues. V was pared by 5 bases and J by 2 bases, with 16 bases between. As DNA, the CDR3 is TGTGCCAGCAGCCCGACAGGAGCAAGGGGCAATCAGCCCCAGCATTTT. Translated: CASSPTGARGNQPQHF.

The chain uses TRBV15 and TRBJ1-1; D is ambiguous. Per germline, CDR1 LNHNV and CDR2 YYDKDF (reference sequence). The CDR3 has 13 residues. Trimming cost V 0 bases and J 0 bases, with 2 bases left between them. The CDR3 loop is CATSRELNTEAFF. The DNA for the CDR3 is TGTGCCACCAGCAGAGAGCTGAACACTGAAGCTTTCTTT.

The rearrangement joins TRBV2 to TRBJ2-1, with 9 bases aligning to TRBD2. Germline V gives CDR1 SNHLY, CDR2 FYNNEI. V shed 6 bases and J 0 bases; nucleotides not matched to a gene: 3. The CDR3 contains 15 residues. CDR3 bases: TGTGCCAGCAGGCTAGCGGGGTACTCCTACAATGAGCAGTTCTTC. Its translation is CASRLAGYSYNEQFF.

J is TRBJ1-1 and V is TRBV5-6, with D possibly matching TRBD1 (6 bases). Trimming took off 2 bases at V and 5 bases at J, with 10 bases between the two ends. The CDR3 totals 13 residues. Germline CDR1 reads SGHDT; CDR2 reads YYEEEE. In DNA, the CDR3 is TGTGCCAGCAGCTTACAGGGAGGGACTGAAGCTTTCTTT. This translates into CASSLQGGTEAFF.

V and J are TRBV7-9 and TRBJ1-1; D may be TRBD1 (5 bases). From germline, CDR1 is SEHNR and CDR2 FQNEAQ (reference sequence). Trimming removed 2 bases at V and 11 bases at J, with 18 bases between. The CDR3 length is 14 residues. Written as DNA, the CDR3 is TGTGCCAGCAGCTTATCTGTCGGTCCGGGGGACGCTTTCTTT. It specifies CASSLSVGPGDAFF.

This clone has a handful of counts. The chain recombines TRBV5-1 with TRBJ1-2; 9 nucleotides align to TRBD1. The V and J ends lost 5 bases and 6 bases, in that order; junction bases with no gene match: 5. CDR1 is SGHRS, CDR2 YFSETQ, per germline. The length of the CDR3 is 13 residues. CDR3 in DNA: TGCGCCAGCAGGCTGGACAGGGGTGATGGCTACACCTTC. Residues: CASRLDRGDGYTF.

The chain recombines TRBV19 with TRBJ2-7; tentatively, D is TRBD1 (5 bases). V was clipped by 9 bases and J by 0 bases, with 15 bases between them. The CDR3 sequence is 14 residues long. Germline CDR1 LNHDA, CDR2 SQIVND (reference sequence). The CDR3 protein is CASKDQGGSYEQYF. CDR3 bases: TGTGCCAGCAAGGACCAGGGCGGCTCCTACGAGCAGTACTTC.

This clone was counted a single time. The chain carries TRBV4-2 and TRBJ1-2; D is possibly TRBD1 (5 bases). Germline V gives CDR1 LGHNA, CDR2 YNFKEQ. The V end was cut by 0 bases, the J end by 3 bases, with 11 bases between. This CDR3 comprises 15 residues. CDR3 sequence (DNA): TGTGCCAGCAGCCAAGAGTCTAGGGGAGACTATGGCTACACCTTC. Translation: CASSQESRGDYGYTF.

The chain couples TRBV7-3 to TRBJ2-3; 11 nucleotides line up with TRBD2. The germline gives CDR1 SGHTA, CDR2 FQGTGA. J lost 0 bases, V lost 4 bases, and 0 bases had no gene match. This CDR3 is built from 15 residues. Here the CDR3 reads CASSSSGGSTDTQYF. The CDR3 coding sequence is TGTGCCAGCAGCTCTAGCGGGGGGAGCACAGATACGCAGTATTTT.